One T cell receptor (beta chain) is described in this entry. What it recognizes is unknown. In germline, CDR1 is SGHRS, CDR2 YFSETQ. This CDR3 has 13 amino acids. Trimming removed 5 bases at V and 4 bases at J, with 11 bases between. The data stem from a study of PD-1 blockade in classical Hodgkin lymphoma. The sample's time point: cycle 4 day 1 (C4D1), after six to seven weeks of nivolumab. Each patient experienced a relapse that followed autologous stem cell transplantation, and brentuximab vedotin exposure varied. Overall study findings and caveats: Only CD4+ TCR diversity, not CD8+, had risen significantly by C4D1. The authors excluded patients who started nivolumab under 1 year after ASCT.

The table came from immunoSEQ multiplex PCR; TCRdb's copy has only in-frame clones and leaves some out. This sample has tens of thousands of clones, with roughly 78% found just once. The input for sequencing was peripheral blood mononuclear cells (PBMCs), taken before the fourth cycle of nivolumab. The V and J genes are TRBV5-1 and TRBJ2-3; D call uncertain. This sequence originates from a human donor with classical Hodgkin lymphoma. This CDR3 reads CASSGRSADTQYF. CDR3 sequence (DNA): TGCGCCAGCAGTGGCAGGAGCGCAGATACGCAGTATTTT.